Listed here is a single T cell receptor beta chain. These data come from a study of control samples from healthy donors and cancer patients. There are 14 residues in the CDR3. Trimming shortened V by 3 bases and J by 5 bases, and 14 bases separated the two germline ends. Germline CDR1 reads SGDLS; CDR2 reads YYNGEE. The assay was immunoSEQ multiplex PCR, and TCRdb's table has in-frame clones only and misses some. This table has about 89,000 clones, about 83% appearing once. The sequence was collected from a woman between 35 and 50 years old in good health. Sequenced: blood. This sequence joins TRBV9 and TRBJ1-2; the D gene is possibly TRBD1 (6 bases). As DNA, the CDR3 is TGTGCCAGCAGCGCCGGGGGGCTTGGGTATGGCTACACCTTC. It codes for CASSAGGLGYGYTF.